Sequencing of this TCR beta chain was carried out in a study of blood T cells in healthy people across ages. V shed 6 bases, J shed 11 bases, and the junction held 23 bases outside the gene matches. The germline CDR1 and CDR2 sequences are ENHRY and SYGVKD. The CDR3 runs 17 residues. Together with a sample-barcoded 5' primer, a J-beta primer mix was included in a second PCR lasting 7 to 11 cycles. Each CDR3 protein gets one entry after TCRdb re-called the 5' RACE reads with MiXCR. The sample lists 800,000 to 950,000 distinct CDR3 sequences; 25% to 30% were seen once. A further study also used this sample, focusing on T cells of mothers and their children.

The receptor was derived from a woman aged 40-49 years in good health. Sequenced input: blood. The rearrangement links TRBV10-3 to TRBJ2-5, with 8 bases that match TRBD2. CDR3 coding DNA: TGTGCCATCAGCGAGGGATCCGGGGGGGCCAAGGACAATGAGCAGTACTTC. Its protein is CAISEGSGGAKDNEQYF.